The 5 T cell receptor beta chains in this list originate from one sample, sequenced in a study of T-cell reconstitution after alpha-beta-depleted transplantation in children. Unique molecular identifiers were incorporated during preparation of the TCRbeta library. TCRdb analysed the PCR reads with MiXCR anew, one entry per CDR3 protein. Of under 450,000 distinct CDR3 sequences in the sample, 13% were seen once. The material was PBMCs, obtained from the stem cell graft. The receptors were gathered from a human donor who donated a stem cell graft to a child with Fanconi anemia.

This clonotype has more than one count but fewer than ten. This chain uses TRBV5-1 with TRBJ1-2; TRBD1 matches 7 bases. The CDR3 is made up of 14 amino acids. V dropped 4 bases and J dropped 3; count of bases not matched to a gene: 6. In germline, CDR1 is SGHRS, CDR2 YFSETQ. DNA of the CDR3: TGCGCCAGCAGCCCCTTCGGGACAGACTATGGCTACACCTTC. Its protein is CASSPFGTDYGYTF.

This clonotype was observed a few times. The chain couples TRBV6-2 or TRBV6-3 to TRBJ1-1; D gene ambiguous. The CDR3 is 13 residues long. The V end lost 6 bases, the J end lost 5 bases, and 13 bases lay between the germline ends. Germline loops: CDR1 MNHEY, CDR2 SVGEGT. CDR3 amino acids: CASRMDGMTEAFF. The CDR3 nucleotides read TGTGCCAGCAGGATGGACGGGATGACTGAAGCTTTCTTT.

The sample holds a few counts of this clonotype. V and J are TRBV5-1 and TRBJ2-2; weak D call: TRBD1 (6 bases). The CDR3 is 14 amino acids. Trimming took off 5 bases at V and 3 bases at J, with 11 bases between the two ends. Germline values: CDR1 SGHRS, CDR2 YFSETQ. The DNA for the CDR3 is TGCGCCAGCAGGTTAAGGACAGACACCGGGGAGCTGTTTTTT. Its translation: CASRLRTDTGELFF.

This clonotype was counted many times. J is TRBJ1-1 and V is TRBV12-3 or TRBV12-4, with a weak D call TRBD1 (6 bases). The length of the CDR3 is 16 residues. V lost 1 base, J lost 0 bases, and 12 bases lay in between. The CDR3 loop is CASSLGTAGMNTEAFF. The DNA of the CDR3 is TGTGCCAGCAGTTTAGGGACAGCCGGCATGAACACTGAAGCTTTCTTT.

The chain employs TRBV7-6 and TRBJ2-3; a possible D gene is TRBD2 (5 bases). This CDR3 is 14 amino acids long. Germline V lookup: CDR1 SGHVS, CDR2 FNYEAQ. The V gene lost 1 base and the J gene lost 6 bases, with 11 bases spanning the gap. The CDR3, as DNA: TGTGCCAGCAGCTTAGGGTCGGAGGCGGATACGCAGTATTTT. This codes for CASSLGSEADTQYF.